Following are 7 T cell receptor beta chains from one sample sequenced in a study of response to subunit inactivated influenza vaccine. TCRdb re-called the RT-PCR reads through MiXCR, storing one row per CDR3 protein. The profile shows roughly 500,000 distinct CDR3 sequences, approximately 16% of them singletons. The sample here was CD4+ T cells sorted from PBMCs, taken around 2 years after vaccination. The receptors stem from a man aged 50 to 69 who received an inactivated influenza vaccine.

The CDR3 spells CASRDRQSTDTQYF. CDR3 DNA sequence: TGTGCCAGCAGAGACAGGCAAAGCACAGATACGCAGTATTTT. The gene calls are TRBV2 and TRBJ2-3; D perhaps matches TRBD1 (6 bases). Trimming cost V 6 bases and J 0 bases, with 10 bases left between them. The CDR3 length is 14 residues. The germline V gene has CDR1 SNHLY and CDR2 FYNNEI.

The rearrangement links TRBV9 to TRBJ1-2; D gene ambiguous. The CDR3 runs to 12 residues. Germline V gene lookup returns CDR1 SGDLS and CDR2 YYNGEE. Trimming shortened V by 2 bases and J by 2 bases, and 4 bases separated the two germline ends. In nucleotides, the CDR3 is TGTGCCAGCAGCGTCCCGAACTATGGCTACACCTTC. Protein sequence: CASSVPNYGYTF.

There are many counts of this clonotype. V usage is TRBV5-1 and J usage is TRBJ2-2; 7 nucleotides match TRBD1. Germline trimming cut 4 bases from V and 1 base from J; bases unmatched to any gene: 7. Looked up from germline, CDR1 is SGHRS and CDR2 is YFSETQ. The CDR3 consists of 16 residues. In DNA, the CDR3 is TGCGCCAGCAGCCGCCAGGGACAGAGGAACACCGGGGAGCTGTTTTTT. Translated, it gives CASSRQGQRNTGELFF. The full variable domain, in which reference TRBV5-1 and TRBJ2-2 provide the parts outside the CDR3, is KAGVTQTPRYLIKTRGQQVTLSCSPISGHRSVSWYQQTPGQGLQFLFEYFSETQRNKGNFPGRFSGRQFSNSRSEMNVSTLELGDSALYLCASSRQGQRNTGELFFGEGSRLTVL.

The chain carries TRBV10-3 and TRBJ1-2, with 8 bases identical to TRBD1. J was trimmed by 1 base and V by 10 bases; bases with no gene match: 11. The CDR3 contains 15 residues. The germline CDR1 and CDR2 sequences are ENHRY and SYGVKD. CDR3 coding DNA: TGTGCCACCTCGGACAGGGACAACCTTAACTATGGCTACACCTTC. Translated, it gives CATSDRDNLNYGYTF.

The sample holds a few counts of this clonotype. This rearrangement joins TRBV19 to TRBJ2-1; D gene ambiguous. The CDR3 spans 13 residues. Germline assignment: CDR1 LNHDA and CDR2 SQIVND (reference sequence). V lost 8 bases, J lost 7 bases, and 15 bases lay in between. This chain's CDR3 is CASATRTANEQFF. CDR3 DNA sequence: TGTGCCAGTGCCACCCGAACCGCAAATGAGCAGTTCTTC.

The chain couples TRBV20-1 to TRBJ2-5; possible D gene TRBD1, 5 bases. Trimming took off 6 bases at V and 5 bases at J, with 13 bases between the two ends. Germline V gene lookup returns CDR1 DFQATT and CDR2 SNEGSKA (reference sequence). The CDR3 is 12 residues long. The DNA of the CDR3 is TGCAGTGCCCCGGAGCCAGGGGAGACCCAGTACTTC. It specifies CSAPEPGETQYF.

This clonotype showed up just a few times. This chain uses TRBV29-1 with TRBJ2-7; 9 nucleotides agree with TRBD2. The CDR3 has 11 amino acids. Germline V gives CDR1 SQVTM, CDR2 ANQGSEA. V lost 7 bases, J lost 6 bases, and 4 bases stayed unmatched. DNA of the CDR3: TGCAGCGCTGGGACTAGCTCCGAGCAGTACTTC. Protein sequence: CSAGTSSEQYF.